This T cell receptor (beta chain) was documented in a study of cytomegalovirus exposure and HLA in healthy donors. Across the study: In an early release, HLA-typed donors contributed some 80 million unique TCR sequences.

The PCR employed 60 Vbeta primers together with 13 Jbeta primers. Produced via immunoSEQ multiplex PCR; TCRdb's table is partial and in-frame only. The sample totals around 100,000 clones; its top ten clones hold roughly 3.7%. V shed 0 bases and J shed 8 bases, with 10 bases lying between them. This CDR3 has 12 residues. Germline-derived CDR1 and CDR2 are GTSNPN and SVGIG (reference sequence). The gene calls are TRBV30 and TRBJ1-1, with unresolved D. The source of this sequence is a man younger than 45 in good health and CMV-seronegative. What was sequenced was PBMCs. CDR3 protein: CAWSVEGREAFF. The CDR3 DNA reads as TGTGCCTGGAGTGTAGAGGGCAGGGAAGCTTTCTTT.